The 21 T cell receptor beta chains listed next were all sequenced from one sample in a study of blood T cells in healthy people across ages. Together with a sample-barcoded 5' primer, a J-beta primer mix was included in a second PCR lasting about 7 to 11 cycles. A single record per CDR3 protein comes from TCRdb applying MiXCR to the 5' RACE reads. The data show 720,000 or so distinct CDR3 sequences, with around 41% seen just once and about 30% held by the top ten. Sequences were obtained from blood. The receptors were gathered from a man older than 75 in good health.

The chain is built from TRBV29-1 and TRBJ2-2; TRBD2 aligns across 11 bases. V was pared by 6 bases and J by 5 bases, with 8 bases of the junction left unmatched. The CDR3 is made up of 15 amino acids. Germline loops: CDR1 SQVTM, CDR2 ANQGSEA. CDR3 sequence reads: CSVETSGRGTGELFF. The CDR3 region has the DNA TGCAGCGTCGAAACTAGCGGGAGAGGTACCGGGGAGCTGTTTTTT.

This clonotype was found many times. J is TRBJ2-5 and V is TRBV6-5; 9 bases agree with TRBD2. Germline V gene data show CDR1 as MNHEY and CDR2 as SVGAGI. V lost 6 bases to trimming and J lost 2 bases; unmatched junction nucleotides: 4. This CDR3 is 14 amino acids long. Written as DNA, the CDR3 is TGTGCCAGCAGGCCCAGCGGGGGGCAAGAGACCCAGTACTTC. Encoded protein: CASRPSGGQETQYF.

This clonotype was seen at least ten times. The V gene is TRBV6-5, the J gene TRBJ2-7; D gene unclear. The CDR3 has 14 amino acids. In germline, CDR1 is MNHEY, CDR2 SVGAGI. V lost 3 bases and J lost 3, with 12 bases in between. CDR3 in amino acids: CASSYRNDLYEQYF. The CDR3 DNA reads TGTGCCAGCAGTTATCGCAACGACCTCTACGAGCAGTACTTC.

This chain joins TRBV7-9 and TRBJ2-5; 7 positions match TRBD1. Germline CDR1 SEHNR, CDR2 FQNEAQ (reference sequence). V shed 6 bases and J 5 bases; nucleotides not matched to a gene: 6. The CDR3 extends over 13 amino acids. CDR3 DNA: TGTGCCAGCAGTGGGACAGTAGATGAGACCCAGTACTTC. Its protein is CASSGTVDETQYF.

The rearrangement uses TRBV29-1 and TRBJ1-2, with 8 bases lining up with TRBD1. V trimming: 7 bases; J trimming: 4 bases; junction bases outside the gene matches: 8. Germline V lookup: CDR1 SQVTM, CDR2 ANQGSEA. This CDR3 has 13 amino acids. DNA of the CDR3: TGCAGCGCTGGCGGACAGGGCGGCTATGGCTACACCTTC. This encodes CSAGGQGGYGYTF.

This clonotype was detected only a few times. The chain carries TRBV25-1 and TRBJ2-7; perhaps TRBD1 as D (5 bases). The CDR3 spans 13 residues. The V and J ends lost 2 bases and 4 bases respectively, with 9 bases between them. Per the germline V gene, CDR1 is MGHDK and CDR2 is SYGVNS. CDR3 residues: CASSEPDKYEQYF. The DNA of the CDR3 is TGTGCCAGCAGTGAACCGGACAAATACGAGCAGTACTTC.

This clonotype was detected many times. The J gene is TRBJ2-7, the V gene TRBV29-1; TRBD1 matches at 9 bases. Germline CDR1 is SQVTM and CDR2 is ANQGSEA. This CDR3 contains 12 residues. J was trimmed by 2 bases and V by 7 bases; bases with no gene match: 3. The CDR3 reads CSGGQGAYEQYF. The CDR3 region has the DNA TGCAGCGGGGGACAGGGCGCCTACGAGCAGTACTTC.

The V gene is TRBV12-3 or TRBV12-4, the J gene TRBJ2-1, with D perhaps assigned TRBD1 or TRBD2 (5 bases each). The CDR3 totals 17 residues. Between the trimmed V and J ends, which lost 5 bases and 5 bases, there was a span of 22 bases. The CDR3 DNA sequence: TGTGCCAGCAGTCTCCCGTTTAAGGGACGCACTAACAATGAGCAGTTCTTC. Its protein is CASSLPFKGRTNNEQFF.

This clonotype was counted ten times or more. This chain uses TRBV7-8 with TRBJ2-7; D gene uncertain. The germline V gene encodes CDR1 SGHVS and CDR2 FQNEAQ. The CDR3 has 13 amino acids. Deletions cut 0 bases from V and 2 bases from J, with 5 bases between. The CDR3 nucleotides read TGTGCCAGCAGCTTAGCGGCTACCTACGAGCAGTACTTC. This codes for CASSLAATYEQYF.

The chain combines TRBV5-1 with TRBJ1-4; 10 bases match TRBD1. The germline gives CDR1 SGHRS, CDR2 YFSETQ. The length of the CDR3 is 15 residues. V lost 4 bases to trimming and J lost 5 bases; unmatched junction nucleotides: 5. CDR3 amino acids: CASSTQGQGNEKLFF. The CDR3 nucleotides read TGCGCCAGCAGCACTCAGGGACAGGGGAATGAAAAACTGTTTTTT.

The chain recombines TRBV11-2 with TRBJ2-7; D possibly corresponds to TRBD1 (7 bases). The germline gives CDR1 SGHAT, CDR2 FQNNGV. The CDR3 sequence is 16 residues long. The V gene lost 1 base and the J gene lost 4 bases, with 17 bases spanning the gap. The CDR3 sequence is CASSLGQGGGGYEQYF. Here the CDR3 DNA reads TGTGCCAGCAGCTTAGGTCAGGGGGGCGGTGGATACGAGCAGTACTTC.

CDR3 nucleotide sequence: TGTGCCAGCAGCTCCTTCCAGGCGGGGGCCTACGAGCAGTACTTC. This encodes CASSSFQAGAYEQYF. The chain is built from TRBV9 and TRBJ2-7; 7 positions agree with TRBD2. The CDR3 is 15 residues long. V dropped 4 bases and J dropped 2; count of bases not matched to a gene: 9. Looked up from germline, CDR1 is SGDLS and CDR2 is YYNGEE. Using reference TRBV9 and TRBJ2-7 for the parts outside the CDR3, the full variable domain is DSGVTQTPKHLITATGQRVTLRCSPRSGDLSVYWYQQSLDQGLQFLIQYYNGEERAKGNILERFSAQQFPDLHSELNLSSLELGDSALYFCASSSFQAGAYEQYFGPGTRLTVT.

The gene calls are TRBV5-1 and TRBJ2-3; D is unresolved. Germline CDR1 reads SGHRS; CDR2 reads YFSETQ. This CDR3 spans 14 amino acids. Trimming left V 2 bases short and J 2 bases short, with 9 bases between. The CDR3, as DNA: TGCGCCAGCAGCTTTGCCCAACTCACAGATACGCAGTATTTT. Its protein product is CASSFAQLTDTQYF.

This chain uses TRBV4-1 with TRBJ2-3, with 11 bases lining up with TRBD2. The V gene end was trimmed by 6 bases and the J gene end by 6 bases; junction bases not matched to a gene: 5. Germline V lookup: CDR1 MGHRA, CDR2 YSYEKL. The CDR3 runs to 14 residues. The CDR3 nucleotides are TGCGCCAGCAGATGGACTAGCGGGTCTGATACGCAGTATTTT. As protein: CASRWTSGSDTQYF.

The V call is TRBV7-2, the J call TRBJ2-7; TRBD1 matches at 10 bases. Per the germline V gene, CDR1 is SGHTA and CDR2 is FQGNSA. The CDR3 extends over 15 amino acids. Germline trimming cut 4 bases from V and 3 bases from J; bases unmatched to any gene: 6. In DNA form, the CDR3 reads TGTGCCAGCAGCTCCCGGGACAGGGGCCTCTACGAGCAGTACTTC. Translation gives CASSSRDRGLYEQYF.

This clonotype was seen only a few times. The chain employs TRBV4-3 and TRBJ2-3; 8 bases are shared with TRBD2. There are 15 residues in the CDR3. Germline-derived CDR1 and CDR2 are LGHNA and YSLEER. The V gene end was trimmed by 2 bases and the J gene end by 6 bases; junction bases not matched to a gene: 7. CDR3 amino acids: CASSQLRGGEDTQYF. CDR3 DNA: TGCGCCAGCAGCCAACTACGGGGGGGCGAGGATACGCAGTATTTT.

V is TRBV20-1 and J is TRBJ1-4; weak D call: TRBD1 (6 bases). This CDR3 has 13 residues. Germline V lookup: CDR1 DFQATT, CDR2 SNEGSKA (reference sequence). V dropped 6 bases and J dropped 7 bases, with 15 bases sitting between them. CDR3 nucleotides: TGCAGTGCGACAGGTTCGGCGGTTGAAAAACTGTTTTTT. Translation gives CSATGSAVEKLFF.

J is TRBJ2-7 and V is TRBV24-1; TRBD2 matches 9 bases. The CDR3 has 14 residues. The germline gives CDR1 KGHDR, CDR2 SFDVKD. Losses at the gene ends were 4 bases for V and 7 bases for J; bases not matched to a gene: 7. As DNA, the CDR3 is TGTGCCACCAGTGACGGGACTAGCTGGAATGAGCAGTACTTC. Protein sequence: CATSDGTSWNEQYF.

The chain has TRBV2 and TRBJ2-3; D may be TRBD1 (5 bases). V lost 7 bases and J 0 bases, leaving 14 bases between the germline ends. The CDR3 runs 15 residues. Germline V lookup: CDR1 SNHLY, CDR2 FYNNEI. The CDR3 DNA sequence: TGTGCCAGCAATTCAGGGTCCCCTAGCACAGATACGCAGTATTTT. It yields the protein CASNSGSPSTDTQYF.

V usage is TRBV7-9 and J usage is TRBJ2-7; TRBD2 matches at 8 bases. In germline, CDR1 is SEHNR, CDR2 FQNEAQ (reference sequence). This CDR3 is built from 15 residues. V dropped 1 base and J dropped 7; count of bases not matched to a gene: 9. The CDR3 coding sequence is TGTGCCAGCAGCTTAGTACTAGCGGACTACAATGAGCAGTACTTC. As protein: CASSLVLADYNEQYF.

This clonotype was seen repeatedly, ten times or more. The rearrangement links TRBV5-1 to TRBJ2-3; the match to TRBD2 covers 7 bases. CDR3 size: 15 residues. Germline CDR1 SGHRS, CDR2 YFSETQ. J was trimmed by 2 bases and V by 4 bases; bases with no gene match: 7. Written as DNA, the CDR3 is TGCGCCAGCAGCCCGGGGAGGGGAACCACAGATACGCAGTATTTT. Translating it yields CASSPGRGTTDTQYF.